This is a list of T cell receptor beta chains from one sample in a study of T cells in Graves' hyperthyroidism and ophthalmopathy. TCRdb reprocessed the multiplex PCR reads with MiXCR, giving one entry per CDR3 protein. The sample records fewer than 700,000 distinct CDR3 sequences, about a sixth being singletons. Sequencing was done on a sample of blood. The receptors here all came from a woman aged 25 to 39 with Graves' hyperthyroidism. CDR3s leave out the opening cysteine and the closing phenylalanine or tryptophan. The order of the fields is clone size, J gene, V gene, CDR3 protein. Clone size is not always given. Where it is, it says once, few, many or a class for expanded clones.

>many|TRBJ2-1|TRBV6-1
ASSDAGEGYNEQF
>few|TRBJ2-7|TRBV3-1
ASSQVAGGPAYEQY
>many|TRBJ2-1|TRBV20-1
SARTSGRQSNEQF
>many|TRBJ1-2|TRBV2
ASSEDRTNYGYT
>few|TRBJ2-7|TRBV4-3
ASSQDHRGEYEQY
>NA|TRBJ1-1|TRBV28
ASHWRGSGTEAF
>few|TRBJ2-1|TRBV9
ASSVVGAGVEQF
>many|TRBJ2-3|TRBV11-3
ASSLNSGKTDTQY
>many|TRBJ1-4|TRBV2
ASSLDRGEKLF
>NA|TRBJ1-1|TRBV5-1
ASSLGTQGGDTEAF
>NA|TRBJ2-5|TRBV19
ASSSPGTGGTETQY
>few|TRBJ2-2|TRBV15
ATRQPGQPNTGELF
>many|TRBJ1-1|TRBV29-1
SVDQGEGTEAF
>many|TRBJ1-6|TRBV6-2/TRBV6-3
ASTLFGGGSPLH
>NA|TRBJ2-7|TRBV29-1
SVDPGQGAREQY
>few|TRBJ1-5|TRBV19
ASSPGFQPQH
>NA|TRBJ2-3|TRBV7-2
ASRGLAISLLTTTDTQY
>NA|TRBJ2-3|TRBV29-1
SVGTGLADTQY
>many|TRBJ2-7|TRBV28
ASRIAENFSYEQY
>many|TRBJ1-1|TRBV30
AWDGPGTEAF
>once|TRBJ2-2|TRBV6-2/TRBV6-3
ASSYDTRKTGELF
>NA|TRBJ1-3|TRBV5-1
ASSMDSSGNSIY
>NA|TRBJ1-2|TRBV19
ATSIGFINYGYT
>few|TRBJ1-1|TRBV5-5
ASSLSPPFEGMNTEAF
>few|TRBJ1-2|TRBV19
ASSIGQGSGYT
>many|TRBJ1-1|TRBV28
ASSLFRLNTEAF
>NA|TRBJ2-5|TRBV9
ASSVAAGRETQY